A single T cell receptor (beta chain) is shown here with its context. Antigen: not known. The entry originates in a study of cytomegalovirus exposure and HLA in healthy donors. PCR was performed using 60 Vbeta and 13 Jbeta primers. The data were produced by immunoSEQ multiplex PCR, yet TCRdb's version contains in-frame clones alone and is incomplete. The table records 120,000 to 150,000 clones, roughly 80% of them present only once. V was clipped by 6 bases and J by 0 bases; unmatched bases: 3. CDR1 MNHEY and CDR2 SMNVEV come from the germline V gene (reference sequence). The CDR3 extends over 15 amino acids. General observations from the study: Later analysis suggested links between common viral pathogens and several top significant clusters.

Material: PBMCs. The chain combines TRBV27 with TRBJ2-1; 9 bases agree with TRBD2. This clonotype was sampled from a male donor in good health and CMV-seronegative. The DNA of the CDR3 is TGTGCCAGCAGCCGTAGCGGGAGCTCCTACAATGAGCAGTTCTTC. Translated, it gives CASSRSGSSYNEQFF.